What follows describes a single T cell receptor (beta chain). What it binds is not known. V lost 4 bases to trimming and J lost 0 bases, with 10 bases between them. This CDR3 contains 14 residues. The germline gives CDR1 SGHRS, CDR2 YFSETQ. The record originates from a study of vaccination effects on CD4 cells after COVID-19. Study overall: All study participants received two doses of BNT162b2 or mRNA-1273 vaccine. Wells each received 1.5 million to 2.5 million PBMC, cultured with approximately 10 IU/ml IL-2 and roughly 9.4 ug/ml peptides.

Study-level findings and limits: Long after vaccination, the clones induced by infection and by vaccine shrank markedly in size.

Following culture for roughly 10 days, CD4+ T cells were isolated. Half-medium changes using IL-2 medium occurred on days 3 and 7. Method: immunoSEQ multiplex PCR; TCRdb's copy keeps in-frame clones and lacks some. The table records approximately 40,000 clones, roughly 82% of them present only once. The J gene is TRBJ1-1, the V gene TRBV5-1; D possibly corresponds to TRBD1 (5 bases). This specimen consisted of CD4+ T cells from PBMCs cultured without peptide, obtained before COVID-19 vaccination. This TCR came from a human donor who received a COVID-19 vaccine. CDR3 DNA sequence: TGCGCCAGCAGCATGGACAAGCTGAACACTGAAGCTTTCTTT. Residues: CASSMDKLNTEAFF.